The 10 T cell receptor beta chains in this list originate from one sample, sequenced in a study of cytomegalovirus exposure and HLA in healthy donors. In the PCR, 60 Vbeta and 13 Jbeta primers were used. Data came from immunoSEQ multiplex PCR; TCRdb stores just in-frame clones and leaves some out. This table has 160,000 or so clones, roughly 80% appearing once. Sequencing input: PBMCs. The receptors derive from a man under 40 in good health and CMV-seropositive.

CDR3 loop: CASSEVGAREYEQYF. Written as DNA, the CDR3 is TGTGCCAGCAGCGAAGTTGGTGCCAGGGAATACGAGCAGTACTTC. J is TRBJ2-7 and V is TRBV5-6, with D maybe TRBD1 (5 bases). Trimming shortened V by 4 bases and J by 4 bases, and 18 bases separated the two germline ends. CDR1 is SGHDT and CDR2 is YYEEEE in the germline V gene. The CDR3 has 15 residues.

The V and J genes are TRBV28 and TRBJ2-4, with 8 bases identical to TRBD1. V shed 3 bases, J shed 6 bases, and the junction held 13 bases outside the gene matches. This CDR3 comprises 17 residues. The germline V gene has CDR1 MDHEN and CDR2 SYDVKM. The CDR3: CASSFPPPGGDRNIQYF. For the CDR3, the DNA is TGTGCCAGCAGTTTCCCCCCCCCAGGGGGCGATAGAAACATTCAGTACTTC. The full variable domain, completed using reference TRBV28 and TRBJ2-4, is DVKVTQSSRYLVKRTGEKVFLECVQDMDHENMFWYRQDPGLGLRLIYFSYDVKMKEKGDIPEGYSVSREKKERFSLILESASTNQTSMYLCASSFPPPGGDRNIQYFGAGTRLSVL.

This chain uses TRBV18 with TRBJ1-3; D possibly corresponds to TRBD1 (6 bases). The length of the CDR3 is 15 residues. Per the germline V gene, CDR1 is KGHSH and CDR2 is LQKENI. V was pared by 3 bases and J by 0 bases, with 9 bases between. CDR3 sequence reads: CASSPRGASGNTIYF. CDR3 nucleotides: TGTGCCAGCTCACCTCGGGGGGCCTCTGGAAACACCATATATTTT.

The rearrangement uses TRBV6-6 and TRBJ2-5; TRBD1 agrees at 12 bases. The closer fit of TRBJ2-7 to the DNA end suggests the J call may be wrong. The CDR3 loop spans 16 amino acids. Germline assignment: CDR1 MNHNY and CDR2 SVGAGI (reference sequence). The CDR3 DNA reads TGTGCCAGCAGACGGATCGGGACAGGGGGCACCTACGAGCAGTACTTC. Amino acids: CASRRIGTGGTYEQYF.

This chain uses TRBV7-2 with TRBJ1-2, with 8 bases identical to TRBD1. The CDR3 spans 14 residues. Germline loops: CDR1 SGHTA, CDR2 FQGNSA. The J segment lost 5 bases and the V segment lost 6 bases, leaving 8 bases of the junction unmatched. CDR3 region: CASSPGQGKYGYTF. The DNA of the CDR3 is TGTGCCAGCAGTCCAGGACAGGGAAAGTATGGCTACACCTTC.

Many counts were recorded for this clone. Written as DNA, the CDR3 is TGTGCCAGCAGTGACCGGGACAGGCTGCGCGAGCAGTACTTC. Translating it yields CASSDRDRLREQYF. The V and J genes are TRBV25-1 and TRBJ2-7, with TRBD1 matching 8 bases. The CDR3 runs to 14 residues. The V segment lost 3 bases and the J segment 6 bases; nucleotides outside the gene matches: 7. Per germline, CDR1 MGHDK and CDR2 SYGVNS.

This clone has just a few counts. The rearrangement joins TRBV6-5 to TRBJ1-2, with D possibly being TRBD1 (5 bases). Between the trimmed V and J ends, which lost 5 bases and 4 bases, there was a span of 17 bases. This CDR3 is built from 15 residues. Germline assignment: CDR1 MNHEY and CDR2 SVGAGI. The CDR3 protein is CASSPILGGGYGYTF. The DNA for the CDR3 is TGTGCCAGCAGTCCCATTTTGGGGGGAGGCTATGGCTACACCTTC.

J is TRBJ2-7 and V is TRBV7-9, with D perhaps matching TRBD2 (5 bases). The germline V gene encodes CDR1 SEHNR and CDR2 FQNEAQ (reference sequence). The CDR3 spans 13 residues. Deletions cut 1 base from V and 9 bases from J, with 13 bases between. DNA of the CDR3: TGTGCCAGCAGCTTAGTGGACGGGGATGGGCAGTACTTC. Residues: CASSLVDGDGQYF.

This clone was counted a few times. The V and J genes are TRBV23-1 and TRBJ1-5, with no clear D. TRBV23-1 is assigned to the ORF class and has an uncertain function. V shed 2 bases and J shed 7 bases, with 9 bases lying between them. The CDR3 runs to 13 residues. CDR3 loop: CASSQGRRQPQHF. In DNA, the CDR3 is TGCGCCAGCAGTCAAGGGAGAAGGCAGCCCCAGCATTTT.

This chain connects TRBV10-3 to TRBJ1-4, with 11 bases matching TRBD1. The CDR3 runs to 15 residues. Trimming took 6 bases from V and 7 from J; bases not matched to a gene: 7. Germline CDR1 ENHRY, CDR2 SYGVKD. The CDR3 reads CAISSGQGVTEKLFF. The DNA for the CDR3 is TGTGCCATCAGCTCGGGACAGGGGGTAACTGAAAAACTGTTTTTT.